This T cell receptor (beta chain) was sequenced during a study of blood T cell repertoires in COVID-19. This CDR3 has 13 amino acids. Germline V gene sequence: CDR1 SGHRS, CDR2 YFSETQ. Trimming took off 5 bases at V and 3 bases at J, with 11 bases between the two ends. Method: immunoSEQ multiplex PCR; TCRdb's copy keeps in-frame clones and lacks some. The data hold tens of thousands of clones, with less than 90% observed a single time. This chain uses TRBV5-1 with TRBJ1-2; the D gene is possibly TRBD1 (5 bases). The receptor was derived from an elderly man with acute or convalescent COVID-19. Sample: peripheral blood. The CDR3 loop reads CASRGERDYGYTF. The CDR3 DNA follows: TGCGCCAGCAGAGGGGAACGGGACTATGGCTACACCTTC.